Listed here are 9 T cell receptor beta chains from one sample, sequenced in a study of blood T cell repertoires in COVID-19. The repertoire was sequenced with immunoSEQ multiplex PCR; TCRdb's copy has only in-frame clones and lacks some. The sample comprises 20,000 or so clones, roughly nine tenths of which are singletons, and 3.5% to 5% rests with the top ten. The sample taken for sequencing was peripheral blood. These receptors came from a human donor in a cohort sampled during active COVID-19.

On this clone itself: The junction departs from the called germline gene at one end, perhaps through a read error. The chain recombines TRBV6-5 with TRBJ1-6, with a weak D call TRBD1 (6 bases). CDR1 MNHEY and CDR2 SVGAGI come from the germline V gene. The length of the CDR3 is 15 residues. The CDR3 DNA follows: TGTGCCAGCAGTTCCCGACAGGCCTACAATTCACCCCTCCACTTT. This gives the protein CASSSRQAYNSPLHF.

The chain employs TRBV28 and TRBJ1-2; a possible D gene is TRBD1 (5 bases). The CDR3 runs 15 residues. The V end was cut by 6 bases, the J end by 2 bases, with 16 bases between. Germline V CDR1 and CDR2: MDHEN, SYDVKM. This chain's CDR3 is CASRYRGGTNYGYTF. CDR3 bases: TGTGCCAGCAGGTACCGTGGGGGGACCAACTATGGCTACACCTTC.

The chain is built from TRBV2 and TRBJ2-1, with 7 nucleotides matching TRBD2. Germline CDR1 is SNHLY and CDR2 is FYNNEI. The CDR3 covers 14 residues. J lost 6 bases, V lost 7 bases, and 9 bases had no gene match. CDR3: CASNSLAEINEQFF. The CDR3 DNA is TGTGCCAGCAATAGCCTAGCGGAAATCAATGAGCAGTTCTTC.

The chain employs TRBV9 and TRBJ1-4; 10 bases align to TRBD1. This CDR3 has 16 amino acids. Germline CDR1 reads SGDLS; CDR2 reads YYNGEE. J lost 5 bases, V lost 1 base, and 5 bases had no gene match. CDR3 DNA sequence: TGTGCCAGCAGCGTACAAGGGACAGGGGCCAATGAAAAACTGTTTTTT. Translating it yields CASSVQGTGANEKLFF.

The CDR3, as DNA: TGTGCCAGCAGCCCGGCCGGGCGGGGCCGGGGAATGAACACTGAAGCTTTCTTT. It is translated as CASSPAGRGRGMNTEAFF. The chain is built from TRBV11-2 and TRBJ1-1, with TRBD1 as a possible D gene (5 bases). The CDR3 is 18 amino acids. Per the germline V gene, CDR1 is SGHAT and CDR2 is FQNNGV. V lost 5 bases and J 0 bases, leaving 22 bases between the germline ends.

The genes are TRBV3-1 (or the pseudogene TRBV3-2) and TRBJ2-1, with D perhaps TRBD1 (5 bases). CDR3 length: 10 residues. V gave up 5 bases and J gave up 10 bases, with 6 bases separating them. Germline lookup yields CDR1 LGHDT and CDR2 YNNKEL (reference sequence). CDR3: CASSGAEQFF. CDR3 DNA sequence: TGTGCCAGCAGCGGGGCAGAGCAGTTCTTC.

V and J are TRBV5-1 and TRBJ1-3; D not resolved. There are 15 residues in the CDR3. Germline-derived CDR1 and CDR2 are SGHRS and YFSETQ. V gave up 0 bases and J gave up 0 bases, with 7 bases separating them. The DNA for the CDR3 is TGCGCCAGCAGCTTGGACGGGAGCTCTGGAAACACCATATATTTT. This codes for CASSLDGSSGNTIYF.

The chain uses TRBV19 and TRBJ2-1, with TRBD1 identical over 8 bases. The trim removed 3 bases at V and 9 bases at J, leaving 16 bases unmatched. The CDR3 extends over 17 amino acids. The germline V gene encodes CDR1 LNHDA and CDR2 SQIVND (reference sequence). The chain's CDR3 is CASSIWDRPTVWGEQFF. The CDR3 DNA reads TGTGCCAGTAGTATTTGGGACAGGCCCACCGTCTGGGGTGAGCAGTTCTTC. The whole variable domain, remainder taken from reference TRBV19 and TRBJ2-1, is DGGITQSPKYLFRKEGQNVTLSCEQNLNHDAMYWYRQDPGQGLRLIYYSQIVNDFQKGDIAEGYSVSREKKESFPLTVTSAQKNPTAFYLCASSIWDRPTVWGEQFFGPGTRLTVL.

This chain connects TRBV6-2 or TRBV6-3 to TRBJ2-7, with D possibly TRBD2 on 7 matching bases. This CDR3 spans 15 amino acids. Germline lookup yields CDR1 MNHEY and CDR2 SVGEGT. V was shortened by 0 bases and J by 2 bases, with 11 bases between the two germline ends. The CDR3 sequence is CASSYSIGGAYEQYF. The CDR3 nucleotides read TGTGCCAGCAGTTACTCAATAGGGGGGGCCTACGAGCAGTACTTC.